This entry lists 9 T cell receptor beta chains sequenced from one sample in a study of CD8+CD57+ T cells in acquired aplastic anemia. TCR beta VDJ and CDR3 were profiled, and genomic DNA was the template. One entry per CDR3 protein, called by TCRdb with MiXCR from the reads. The sample holds 150,000 to 200,000 distinct CDR3 sequences, roughly 48% seen once. In patients chosen for sequencing, flow cytometry had shown CD8+CD57+ cell expansion. Sample: sorted CD4+, CD8+, or CD8+CD57+ T cells (not recorded which) from PBMCs. The receptor set was obtained from a human donor with aplastic anemia.

Concerning this clonotype itself: At one end, the junction sequence differs from germline, possibly due to a read error. The V and J genes are TRBV19 and TRBJ2-2, with 9 bases identical to TRBD2. Germline values: CDR1 LNHDA, CDR2 SQIVND (reference sequence). The CDR3 loop spans 19 amino acids. CDR3 sequence reads: CASRPGLARRSREHRELLF. CDR3 sequence (DNA): TGTGCCAGTAGACCCGGACTAGCGAGGAGGTCGCGCGAACACCGGGAGCTGCTTTTT.

The chain combines TRBV7-2 with TRBJ2-7, with 10 bases identical to TRBD2. The V segment lost 6 bases and the J segment 6 bases; nucleotides outside the gene matches: 5. The CDR3 runs 13 residues. Germline V gives CDR1 SGHTA, CDR2 FQGNSA. Here the CDR3 DNA reads TGTGCCAGCAGGCTAGCGGGGGAAGCCGAGCAGTACTTC. Amino acids: CASRLAGEAEQYF.

This chain connects TRBV2 to TRBJ1-3; D gene uncertain. V lost 5 bases, J lost 2 bases, and 13 bases lay in between. The V gene's germline CDR1 is SNHLY and CDR2 FYNNEI. The CDR3 is 15 residues long. The CDR3 DNA reads TGTGCCAGCAGTTTTCTCAATTTGGCTGGAAACACCATATATTTT. Amino acids: CASSFLNLAGNTIYF.

This chain links TRBV7-2 with TRBJ1-1; the D gene is possibly TRBD1 (5 bases). Germline V gene sequence: CDR1 SGHTA, CDR2 FQGNSA. Trimming took 0 bases from V and 2 from J, leaving 13 bases between them. This CDR3 contains 16 residues. The DNA for the CDR3 is TGTGCCAGCAGCTTAGCCGGGACGGAACACAACACTGAAGCTTTCTTT. This gives the protein CASSLAGTEHNTEAFF.

Note on this clonotype: With a much larger clone just one base away, this may be a read error. J is TRBJ1-2 and V is TRBV4-1; possibly TRBD1 for D (5 bases). Germline CDR1 MGHRA, CDR2 YSYEKL. The CDR3 totals 18 residues. CDR3 loop: CASSQPTSRDVLNYSYTF. CDR3 nucleotide sequence: TGCGCCAGCAGCCAACCAACGTCCCGGGACGTCCTTAACTATAGCTACACCTTC.

This clonotype was recorded only once. The V gene is TRBV20-1, the J gene TRBJ1-6; the D is unclear. Between the trimmed V and J ends, which lost 2 bases and 10 bases, there was a span of 18 bases. The CDR3 has 15 amino acids. Per the germline V gene, CDR1 is DFQATT and CDR2 is SNEGSKA (reference sequence). This CDR3 reads CSARRVVIMDSPLHF. In nucleotides, the CDR3 is TGCAGTGCTAGAAGGGTGGTCATAATGGACTCACCCCTCCACTTT.

This clonotype came up a few times. This could be a read error, since a much larger clone is one nucleotide away. The chain joins TRBV3-1 to TRBJ1-6; a weak D match, TRBD1 (5 bases). The CDR3 spans 13 residues. CDR1 and CDR2 from the germline V gene are LGHDT and YNNKEL (reference sequence). The DNA for the CDR3 is TGTGCCAGCAGCCAATCCAGGGAATCACCCCTCCGCTTT. Protein product: CASSQSRESPLRF.

At least ten counts were recorded for this clonotype. V and J are TRBV7-9 and TRBJ2-1, with D perhaps assigned TRBD1 or TRBD2 (5 bases each). The CDR3 sequence is 19 residues long. Germline V gene lookup returns CDR1 SEHNR and CDR2 FQNEAQ (reference sequence). The V gene lost 5 bases and the J gene lost 0 bases, with 23 bases spanning the gap. The CDR3 is CASSLDWGAGQSSYNEQFF. In nucleotides, the CDR3 is TGTGCCAGCAGCCTGGACTGGGGAGCAGGGCAGAGCTCCTACAATGAGCAGTTCTTC.

This clonotype was seen many times. The chain recombines TRBV15 with TRBJ1-4; D unclear. Trimming removed 1 base at V and 3 bases at J, with 6 bases between. The CDR3 totals 14 residues. The germline CDR1 and CDR2 sequences are LNHNV and YYDKDF (reference sequence). The CDR3 protein is CATSRGIANEKLFF. In nucleotides, the CDR3 is TGTGCCACCAGCAGAGGTATAGCTAATGAAAAACTGTTTTTT.